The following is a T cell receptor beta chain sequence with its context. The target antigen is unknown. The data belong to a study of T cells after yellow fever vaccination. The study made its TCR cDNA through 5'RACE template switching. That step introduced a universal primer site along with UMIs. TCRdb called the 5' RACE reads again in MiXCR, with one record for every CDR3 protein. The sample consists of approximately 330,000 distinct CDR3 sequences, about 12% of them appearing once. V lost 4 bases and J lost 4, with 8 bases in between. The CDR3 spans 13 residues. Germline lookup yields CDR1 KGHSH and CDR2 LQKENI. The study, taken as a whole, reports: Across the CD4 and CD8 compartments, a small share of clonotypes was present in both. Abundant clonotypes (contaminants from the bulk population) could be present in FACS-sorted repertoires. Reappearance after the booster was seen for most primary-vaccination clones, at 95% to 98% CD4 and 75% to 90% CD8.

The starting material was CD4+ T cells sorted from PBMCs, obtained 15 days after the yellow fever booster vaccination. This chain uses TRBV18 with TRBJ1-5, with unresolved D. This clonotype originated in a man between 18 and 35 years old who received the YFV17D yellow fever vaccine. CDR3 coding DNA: TGTGCCAGCTCACTCGCCACTAATCAGCCCCAGCATTTT. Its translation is CASSLATNQPQHF.